Presented here are 5 T cell receptor beta chains from one specimen sequenced in a study of T cells in Graves' hyperthyroidism and ophthalmopathy (dated by TCRdb to about 2019). The library was made by multiplex PCR. The listed sequencing device is Illumina HiSeq 2000. The TCR beta CDR3 regions were amplified from the RNA transcripts. The TCR CDR3 was subjected to a first round of RT-PCR using the HTBI primer set and the Qiagen OneStep RT-PCR kit. TCRdb cleaned the public reads at Q25 with fastp, built clones with MiXCR and kept in-frame beta chains. Rows are unified per CDR3 protein, each entry keeping the most common DNA and genes. Across this sample there are more than 350,000 distinct CDR3 sequences, with 15% seen only once. Of the sample, roughly 19% falls within the top ten clones. Sequenced material: blood. The receptors come from a woman aged 55-69 years with Graves' ophthalmopathy.

J is TRBJ2-5 and V is TRBV11-3; 7 bases line up with TRBD1. CDR1 and CDR2 (germline): SGHNT, YENEEA. With 5 bases clipped from V and 3 bases from J, the junction kept 6 bases outside the gene matches. CDR3 size: 14 residues. The CDR3 spells CASSIGTAKETQYF. The CDR3 region has the DNA TGTGCCAGCAGCATCGGGACAGCAAAAGAGACCCAGTACTTC.

CDR3 in DNA: TGTGCCAGCAGCGGGGCGGGGGTGCGCACAGATACGCAGTATTTT. Encoded protein: CASSGAGVRTDTQYF. V and J are TRBV9 and TRBJ2-3, with 7 bases lining up with TRBD2. The V gene's germline CDR1 is SGDLS and CDR2 YYNGEE. The V and J ends lost 3 bases and 1 base, in that order; junction bases with no gene match: 5. The CDR3 has 15 amino acids.

This clonotype was seen at least ten times. The CDR3 coding sequence is TGCAGTGCTAGAGATCACTCCGGGGCTCAGCCCCAGCATTTT. Translation gives CSARDHSGAQPQHF. The genes are TRBV20-1 and TRBJ1-5, with D perhaps TRBD1 (5 bases). Germline V gene sequence: CDR1 DFQATT, CDR2 SNEGSKA (reference sequence). The length of the CDR3 is 14 residues. V lost 0 bases and J 6 bases, leaving 12 bases between the germline ends.

The chain employs TRBV5-5 and TRBJ1-3; TRBD1 matches 7 bases. Losses at the gene ends were 7 bases for V and 2 bases for J; bases not matched to a gene: 6. The CDR3 extends over 14 amino acids. CDR1 SGHKS and CDR2 YYEKEE come from the germline V gene (reference sequence). The CDR3, as DNA: TGTGCCAGCTGGGACAGCAAACCTGGAAACACCATATATTTT. Translation gives CASWDSKPGNTIYF.

This clonotype was detected many times. The chain couples TRBV28 to TRBJ2-2; D is ambiguous. The CDR3 extends over 13 amino acids. V gave up 3 bases and J gave up 9 bases, with 11 bases separating them. CDR1 and CDR2 from the germline V gene are MDHEN and SYDVKM. The CDR3 region has the DNA TGTGCCAGCAGTTTCCAGAATGTACGGGAGCTGTTTTTT. This codes for CASSFQNVRELFF. Variable domain in full (rest from reference TRBV28 and TRBJ2-2): DVKVTQSSRYLVKRTGEKVFLECVQDMDHENMFWYRQDPGLGLRLIYFSYDVKMKEKGDIPEGYSVSREKKERFSLILESASTNQTSMYLCASSFQNVRELFFGEGSRLTVL.